What follows are 10 T cell receptor beta chains derived from one specimen sequenced in a study of Tregs in tolerant kidney transplant recipients. Sequencing used immunoSEQ multiplex PCR; TCRdb keeps in-frame clones, though not all of them. The specimen's table records about 48,000 clones. The input for sequencing was CD4+ T cells from blood, taken before the transplant. The receptors stem from a human donor who received a combined kidney and bone marrow transplant.

A note on this clone: From the germline J gene comes the end of the CDR3, since the read stops 3 residues before it. The V call is TRBV20-1, the J call TRBJ2-1, with 9 bases matching TRBD2. The CDR3 sequence is 16 residues long. Trimming at V came to 6 bases and at J to 0 bases, leaving 9 bases not matched to a gene. Germline V gene lookup returns CDR1 DFQATT and CDR2 SNEGSKA (reference sequence). The CDR3 is CSALGLATSSYNEQFF. The DNA read from the CDR3 is TGCAGTGCATTAGGACTAGCGACGAGCTCCTACAATGAG.

About this clone itself: The read falls 3 residues short of the CDR3 end, and the missing part is taken from the germline J gene. This sequence joins TRBV7-3 and TRBJ2-2; 9 bases fit TRBD2. Germline lookup yields CDR1 SGHTA and CDR2 FQGTGA. The CDR3 runs to 14 residues. The V and J ends lost 3 bases and 6 bases, in that order; junction bases with no gene match: 2. Partial CDR3 DNA: TGTGCCAGCAGCTTCGGGACTAGCCCCGGGGAG. Translating gives CASSFGTSPGE. The whole CDR3 region reads CASSFGTSPGELFF.

As concerns this clone: The read finishes 3 residues shy of the CDR3 end, and the germline J gene is used to complete it. The J gene is TRBJ2-1, the V gene TRBV7-2, with D unclear. The CDR3 contains 13 residues. Trimming took 1 base from V and 7 from J, leaving 8 bases between them. Germline CDR1 and CDR2: SGHTA and FQGNSA. The part of the CDR3 DNA that was read is TGTGCCAGCAGCTTAGTGTTCGGGAATGAG. It encodes CASSLVFGNE. The whole CDR3 reads CASSLVFGNEQFF.

CDR3 bases read: TGTGCCAGCTCACCACCTAGCAAGAGCAATGAG. It specifies CASSPPSKSNE. The full CDR3 sequence reads CASSPPSKSNEQFF. This chain connects TRBV18 to TRBJ2-1; D uncertain. The CDR3 extends 3 residues past the end of the read, so its final part is completed from the germline J gene. V lost 0 bases, J lost 6 bases, and 9 bases lay in between. Germline loops: CDR1 KGHSH, CDR2 LQKENI. The CDR3 is 14 amino acids.

On this clone itself: The read finishes 3 residues shy of the CDR3 end, and the germline J gene is used to complete it. The rearrangement links TRBV19 to TRBJ1-1; D is possibly TRBD1 (6 bases). The V end lost 6 bases, the J end lost 1 base, and 15 bases lay between the germline ends. CDR1 is LNHDA and CDR2 is SQIVND in the germline V gene (reference sequence). The CDR3 runs 15 residues. Partial CDR3 DNA: TGTGCCAGTAGCATAACAGGGAATTGGAACACTGAA. Translating it yields CASSITGNWNTE. The full CDR3 protein is CASSITGNWNTEAFF.

Comment on this clone: The CDR3 goes on 3 residues after the read ends, and that part is filled in from the germline J gene. This chain uses TRBV7-9 with TRBJ2-7; D unclear. Germline CDR1 and CDR2: SEHNR and FQNEAQ (reference sequence). V lost 5 bases and J lost 6, with 14 bases in between. This CDR3 comprises 13 residues. CDR3 loop: CASSESPVAEQYF. The CDR3 DNA, read in part, is TGTGCCAGCAGCGAGAGTCCCGTGGCCGAG.

A note on this clone: The read falls 3 residues short of the CDR3 end, and the missing part is taken from the germline J gene. The V gene is TRBV6-1, the J gene TRBJ1-6; D unresolved. CDR3 length equals 15 residues. Germline-derived CDR1 and CDR2 are MNHNS and SASEGT. The V gene lost 2 bases and the J gene lost 9 bases, with 14 bases spanning the gap. The covered CDR3 bases are TGTGCCAGCAGTGAACTCCACCACATGGCTTCACCC. Encoded protein: CASSELHHMASP. From start to end, the CDR3 is CASSELHHMASPLHF.

With regard to this clone: The read ends 3 residues before the CDR3 terminus; that terminus is restored from the germline J gene. V is TRBV30 and J is TRBJ1-2; 7 bases are shared with TRBD1. The CDR3 is 14 residues long. CDR1 GTSNPN and CDR2 SVGIG come from the germline V gene (reference sequence). Here the CDR3 reads CAWRRQGRGDGYTF. CDR3 DNA (partial): TGTGCCTGGAGACGACAGGGTCGGGGTGACGGC.

Comments on this clone: The CDR3 end lies 3 residues beyond the end of the read and is filled in from the germline J gene. The V gene is TRBV6-1, the J gene TRBJ2-3; TRBD2 might be the D (6 bases). V lost 2 bases to trimming and J lost 5 bases, with 14 bases between them. The CDR3 contains 15 residues. Germline CDR1 and CDR2: MNHNS and SASEGT. Partial CDR3 DNA: TGTGCCAGCAGTGAACGTGGGACTGGAGGAGATACG. It is translated as CASSERGTGGDT. Given in full, the CDR3 is CASSERGTGGDTQYF.

Note on this clone: Sequencing ends 3 residues short of the CDR3 end; the germline J gene provides the rest. This chain links TRBV19 with TRBJ2-5; TRBD2 agrees at 10 bases. The CDR3 is made up of 17 amino acids. V trimming: 9 bases; J trimming: 5 bases; junction bases outside the gene matches: 18. Germline CDR1 LNHDA, CDR2 SQIVND (reference sequence). The CDR3 bases that were read are TGTGCCAGCCGAACGGGGAGGGCTAGCGGGAGCTGGGAGACC. This encodes CASRTGRASGSWET. The whole CDR3 region reads CASRTGRASGSWETQYF.